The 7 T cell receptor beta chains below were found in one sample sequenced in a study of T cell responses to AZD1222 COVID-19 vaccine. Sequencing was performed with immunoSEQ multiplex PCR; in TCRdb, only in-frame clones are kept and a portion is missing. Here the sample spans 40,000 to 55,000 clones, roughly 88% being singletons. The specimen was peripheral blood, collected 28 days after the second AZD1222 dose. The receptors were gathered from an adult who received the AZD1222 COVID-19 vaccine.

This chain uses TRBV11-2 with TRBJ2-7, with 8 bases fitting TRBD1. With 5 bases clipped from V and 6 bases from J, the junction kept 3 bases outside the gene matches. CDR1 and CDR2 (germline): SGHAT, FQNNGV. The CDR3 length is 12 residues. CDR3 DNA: TGTGCCAGCAGCCCCGACAGGGGCGAGCAGTACTTC. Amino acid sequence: CASSPDRGEQYF. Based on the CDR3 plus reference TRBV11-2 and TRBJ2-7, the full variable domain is EAGVAQSPRYKIIEKRQSVAFWCNPISGHATLYWYQQILGQGPKLLIQFQNNGVVDDSQLPKDRFSAERLKGVDSTLKIQPAKLEDSAVYLCASSPDRGEQYFGPGTRLTVT.

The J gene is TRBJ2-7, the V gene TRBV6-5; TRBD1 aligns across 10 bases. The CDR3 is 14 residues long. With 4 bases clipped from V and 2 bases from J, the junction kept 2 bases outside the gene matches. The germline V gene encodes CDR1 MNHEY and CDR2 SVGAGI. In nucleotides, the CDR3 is TGTGCCAGCAGTTCCGGACAGGGGGCCTACGAGCAGTACTTC. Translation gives CASSSGQGAYEQYF.

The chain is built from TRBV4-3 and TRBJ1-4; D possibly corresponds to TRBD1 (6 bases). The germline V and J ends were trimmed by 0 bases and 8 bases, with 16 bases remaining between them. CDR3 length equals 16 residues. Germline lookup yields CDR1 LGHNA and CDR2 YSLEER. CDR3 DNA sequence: TGCGCCAGCAGCCAAGATCGCCCCGGGACATACGAAAAACTGTTTTTT. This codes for CASSQDRPGTYEKLFF.

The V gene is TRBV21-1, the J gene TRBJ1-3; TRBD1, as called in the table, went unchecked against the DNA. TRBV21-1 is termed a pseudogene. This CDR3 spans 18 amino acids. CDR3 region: CASSRSTGQILSGNTIYF. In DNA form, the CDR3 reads TGTGCCAGCAGCCGATCAACCGGACAGATCCTCTCTGGAAACACCATATATTTT.

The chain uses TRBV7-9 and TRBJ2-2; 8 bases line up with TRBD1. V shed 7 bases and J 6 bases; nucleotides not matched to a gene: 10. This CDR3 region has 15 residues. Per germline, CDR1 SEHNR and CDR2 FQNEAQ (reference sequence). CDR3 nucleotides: TGTGCCAGCATAGGAGGGGACAGGTGGCCCGGGGAGCTGTTTTTT. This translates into CASIGGDRWPGELFF.

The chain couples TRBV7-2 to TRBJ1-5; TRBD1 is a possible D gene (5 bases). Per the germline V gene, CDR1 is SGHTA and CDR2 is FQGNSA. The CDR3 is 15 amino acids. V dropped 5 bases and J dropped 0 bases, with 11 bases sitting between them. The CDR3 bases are TGTGCCAGCAGCGGGACGTCGTATAGCAATCAGCCCCAGCATTTT. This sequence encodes CASSGTSYSNQPQHF. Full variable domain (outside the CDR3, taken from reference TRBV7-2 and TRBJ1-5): GAGVSQSPSNKVTEKGKDVELRCDPISGHTALYWYRQSLGQGLEFLIYFQGNSAPDKSGLPSDRFSAERTGGSVSTLTIQRTQQEDSAVYLCASSGTSYSNQPQHFGDGTRLSIL.

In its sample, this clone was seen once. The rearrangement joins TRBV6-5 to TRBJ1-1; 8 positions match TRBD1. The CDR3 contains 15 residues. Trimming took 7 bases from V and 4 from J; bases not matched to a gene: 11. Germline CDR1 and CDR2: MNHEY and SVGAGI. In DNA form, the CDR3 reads TGTGCCAGCACCCCCGAACCCAGGGGGCCCACTGAAGCTTTCTTT. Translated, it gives CASTPEPRGPTEAFF.